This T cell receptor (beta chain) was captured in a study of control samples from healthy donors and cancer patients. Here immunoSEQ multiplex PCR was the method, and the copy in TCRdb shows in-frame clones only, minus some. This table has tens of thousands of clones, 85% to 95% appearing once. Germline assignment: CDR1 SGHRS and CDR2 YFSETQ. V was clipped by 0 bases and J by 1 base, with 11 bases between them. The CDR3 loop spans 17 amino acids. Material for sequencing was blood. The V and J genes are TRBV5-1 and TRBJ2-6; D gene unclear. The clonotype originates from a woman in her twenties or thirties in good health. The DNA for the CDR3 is TGCGCCAGCAGCTTGGCGGGTGGTATTTCTGGGGCCAACGTCCTGACTTTC. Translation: CASSLAGGISGANVLTF.